This entry concerns a single T cell receptor (beta chain). Its specific antigen is unknown. No clone much larger than this one lies a single base away; base qualities are absent. TCRdb names Illumina HiSeq 1500 as the instrument used. Through fastp at Q25 and MiXCR, TCRdb rebuilt clones from the public reads, retaining in-frame beta chains. CDR3 protein sequences are deduplicated, and each keeps its most common genes and DNA. This sample comprises 350,000 to 450,000 distinct CDR3 sequences, roughly 20% of them detected only once. Around 8.6% of the sample is held by the ten biggest clonotypes. The sample is drawn from a study of T cell repertoires in cytomegalovirus infection (dated by TCRdb to about 2019). Describing the broader study: Donor HLA type was relevant to the analysis, as public TCR beta signatures indicated carriage of CMV infection together with the matching HLA type. Study-wide conclusions, independent of this receptor: Cumulative frequency of public TCR beta family members discriminated carriers of CMV infection plus the relevant HLA type in this cohort and an independent roughly 330-donor cohort. The ex vivo response was dominated by HLA-C-restricted CMV-specific TCR beta clonotypes, and the single most frequent clonotype in two of eight donors was supplied by these HLA-C-restricted clonotypes.

Spanning cysteine to phenylalanine, the CDR3 consists of 14 amino acids. Only CDR3 DNA remains: 42 bases, in frame from the first base. CDR1 KGHSH and CDR2 LQKENI were looked up in the germline V gene. V loses 6 bases, J loses 5 bases, and the germline ends lie 14 bases apart. The receptor's source is a human donor in good health (CMV status not recorded). Some clones in this sample may be carry-over from other donors' samples. The source material was PBMCs. This sequence uses TRBV18 and TRBJ1-3, with an unclear D gene assignment. The CDR3 amino acid sequence is: CASSPGVRRNTIYF. The nucleotide sequence is TGTGCCAGCTCCCCCGGCGTTCGGAGAAACACCATATATTTT.